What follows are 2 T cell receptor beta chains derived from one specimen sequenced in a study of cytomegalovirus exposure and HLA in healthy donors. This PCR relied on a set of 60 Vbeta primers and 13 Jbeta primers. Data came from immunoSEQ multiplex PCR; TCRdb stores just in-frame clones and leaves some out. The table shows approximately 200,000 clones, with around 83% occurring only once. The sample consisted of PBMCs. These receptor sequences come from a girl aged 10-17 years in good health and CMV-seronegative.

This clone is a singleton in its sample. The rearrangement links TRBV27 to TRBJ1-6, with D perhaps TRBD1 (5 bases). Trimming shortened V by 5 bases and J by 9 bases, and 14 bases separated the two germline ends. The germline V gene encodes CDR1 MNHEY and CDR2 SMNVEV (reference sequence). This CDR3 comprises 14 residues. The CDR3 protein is CASSPGGFISPLHF. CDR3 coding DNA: TGTGCCAGCAGTCCCGGGGGTTTTATTTCACCCCTCCACTTT.

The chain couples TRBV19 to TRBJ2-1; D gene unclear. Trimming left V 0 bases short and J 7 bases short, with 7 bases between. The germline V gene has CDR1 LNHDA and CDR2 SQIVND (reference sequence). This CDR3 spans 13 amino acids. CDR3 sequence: CASSIDIVNEQFF. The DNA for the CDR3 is TGTGCCAGTAGTATAGATATAGTGAATGAGCAGTTCTTC.